Listed here are 2 T cell receptor beta chains from one sample, sequenced in a study of identical twins. TCRdb recomputed calls from the 5' RACE reads with MiXCR, one row per CDR3 protein. The repertoire holds approximately 700,000 distinct CDR3 sequences, with around a sixth as singletons. These data also formed part of another study, on T cells expressing NK-cell markers.

Sequences were obtained from PBMCs. Receptors were obtained from a young woman in good health.

This clonotype was picked up a small number of times. The V gene is TRBV20-1, the J gene TRBJ2-7, with D maybe TRBD1 (6 bases). The CDR3 sequence is 14 residues long. Germline loops: CDR1 DFQATT, CDR2 SNEGSKA (reference sequence). Here the CDR3 DNA reads TGCAGCGCAATTACCAGGGGCTTCTCCTACGAGCAGTACTTC. Its translation: CSAITRGFSYEQYF.

V usage is TRBV20-1 and J usage is TRBJ2-3, with 8 positions matching TRBD2. The V segment lost 1 base and the J segment 5 bases; nucleotides outside the gene matches: 14. The CDR3 contains 17 residues. Per the germline V gene, CDR1 is DFQATT and CDR2 is SNEGSKA (reference sequence). CDR3: CSARVDEYSGGGDTQYF. The CDR3 DNA is TGCAGTGCTAGAGTTGATGAGTACAGCGGGGGAGGAGATACGCAGTATTTT.